A few counts support the clone carrying this TCR beta chain. Antigen unknown. This sample is part of a study of T cell repertoires in cytomegalovirus infection. For the study at large: Both CMV infection and a matching HLA type were indicated by public TCR beta signatures.

In TCRdb, the reads were re-called with MiXCR into one record per CDR3 protein. The sample holds fewer than 700,000 distinct CDR3 sequences, 20% to 30% seen once. Study-level results: Of the TCR beta families, the public ones yielded a cumulative frequency that identified carriers of CMV plus the relevant HLA. Dominating the ex vivo response were TCR beta clonotypes that were CMV-specific and HLA-C-restricted.

The CDR3 is 15 residues long. The trim removed 1 base at V and 7 bases at J, leaving 5 bases unmatched. Germline V lookup: CDR1 LNHNV, CDR2 YYDKDF (reference sequence). The clonotype comes from a human donor in good health (CMV status not recorded). Some clones in this sample may be carry-over from other donors' samples. Material: CD8+ T cells from PBMCs. The chain couples TRBV15 to TRBJ2-1, with TRBD1 matching 9 bases. DNA for the CDR3: TGTGCCACCAGCAGAGGTGGGACAGGGTCAAATGAGCAGTTCTTC. Its translation: CATSRGGTGSNEQFF.